A selection of T cell receptor beta chains follows, all from one sample in a study of T cells in Graves' hyperthyroidism and ophthalmopathy. MiXCR was run by TCRdb on the multiplex PCR reads, yielding one entry per CDR3 protein. The sample yields roughly 650,000 distinct CDR3 sequences, more than 15% seen once. Sequencing input: blood. The receptors stem from a woman aged 40 to 50 with Graves' ophthalmopathy. Both conserved end residues are part of each CDR3. Fields, in order: D gene, J gene, clone size, V gene, CDR3 protein, CDR3 DNA. D genes are given only for firm matches. Some rows have no size entry. The others give once, few or many, or a class for an expanded clone.

d_gene: NA
j_gene: TRBJ1-3
abundance: many
v_gene: TRBV20-1
CDR3aa: CSARERISGNTIYF
CDR3nt: TGCAGTGCTAGAGAGAGAATATCTGGAAACACCATATATTTT

d_gene: NA
j_gene: TRBJ2-7
abundance: many
v_gene: TRBV20-1
CDR3aa: CSAPGPGYEQYF
CDR3nt: TGCAGTGCCCCCGGACCGGGGTACGAGCAGTACTTC

d_gene: TRBD2
j_gene: TRBJ2-7
abundance: NA
v_gene: TRBV3-1
CDR3aa: CASSQDKLAGTYEQYF
CDR3nt: TGTGCCAGCAGCCAAGATAAACTAGCGGGAACCTACGAGCAGTACTTC

d_gene: NA
j_gene: TRBJ1-2
abundance: NA
v_gene: TRBV4-1
CDR3aa: CASSQVYSARGSDYGYTF
CDR3nt: TGCGCCAGCAGCCAAGTTTACTCTGCCAGGGGAAGTGACTATGGCTACACCTTC

d_gene: NA
j_gene: TRBJ2-3
abundance: few
v_gene: TRBV24-1
CDR3aa: CATSDLTGAMRSTDTQYF
CDR3nt: TGTGCCACCAGTGATCTGACGGGAGCGATGAGAAGCACAGATACGCAGTATTTT

d_gene: TRBD2
j_gene: TRBJ2-3
abundance: many
v_gene: TRBV5-1
CDR3aa: CASSSQLAGGPDTQYF
CDR3nt: TGCGCCAGCAGCTCACAACTAGCGGGAGGGCCGGATACGCAGTATTTT

d_gene: TRBD2
j_gene: TRBJ2-2
abundance: many
v_gene: TRBV2
CDR3aa: CASSETSGSGELFF
CDR3nt: TGTGCCAGCAGTGAAACTAGCGGTTCCGGGGAGCTGTTTTTT

d_gene: TRBD2
j_gene: TRBJ2-7
abundance: NA
v_gene: TRBV5-1
CDR3aa: CASSGGLAGFNEQYF
CDR3nt: TGCGCCAGCAGCGGGGGACTAGCGGGATTTAACGAGCAGTACTTC

d_gene: NA
j_gene: TRBJ1-1
abundance: NA
v_gene: TRBV24-1
CDR3aa: CATSERTVPHTEAFF
CDR3nt: TGTGCCACCAGTGAACGTACAGTACCCCACACTGAAGCTTTCTTT

d_gene: TRBD2
j_gene: TRBJ2-5
abundance: many
v_gene: TRBV6-1
CDR3aa: CASSEEMAGVKETQYF
CDR3nt: TGTGCCAGCAGTGAAGAGATGGCGGGGGTCAAAGAGACCCAGTACTTC

d_gene: NA
j_gene: TRBJ2-5
abundance: NA
v_gene: TRBV7-2
CDR3aa: CASSSAATEETQYF
CDR3nt: TGTGCCAGCAGCTCGGCGGCTACCGAGGAGACCCAGTACTTC

d_gene: NA
j_gene: TRBJ1-1
abundance: few
v_gene: TRBV20-1
CDR3aa: CSARVPPRAEAFF
CDR3nt: TGCAGTGCTAGAGTCCCCCCACGGGCTGAAGCTTTCTTT

d_gene: NA
j_gene: TRBJ2-6
abundance: few
v_gene: TRBV27
CDR3aa: CASSFLRSGANVLTF
CDR3nt: TGTGCCAGCAGTTTCCTCCGGTCCGGGGCCAACGTCCTGACTTTC

d_gene: TRBD1
j_gene: TRBJ2-3
abundance: many
v_gene: TRBV5-1
CDR3aa: CASSFGQGTDTQYF
CDR3nt: TGCGCCAGCAGCTTCGGACAGGGCACAGATACGCAGTATTTT

d_gene: TRBD1
j_gene: TRBJ2-7
abundance: few
v_gene: TRBV10-2
CDR3aa: CASSSGTGSEQYF
CDR3nt: TGCGCCAGCAGCTCCGGGACAGGGAGCGAGCAGTACTTC

d_gene: NA
j_gene: TRBJ1-6
abundance: many
v_gene: TRBV2
CDR3aa: CASLAGVGSPLHF
CDR3nt: TGTGCCAGCTTAGCAGGGGTCGGGTCACCCCTCCACTTT

d_gene: NA
j_gene: TRBJ2-1
abundance: few
v_gene: TRBV6-2/TRBV6-3
CDR3aa: CASSPFAVSEQFF
CDR3nt: TGTGCCAGCAGTCCGTTTGCGGTGAGTGAGCAGTTCTTC

d_gene: NA
j_gene: TRBJ1-2
abundance: many
v_gene: TRBV13
CDR3aa: CASSSKDRYYGYTF
CDR3nt: TGTGCCAGCAGCTCCAAGGACCGGTACTATGGCTACACCTTC

d_gene: NA
j_gene: TRBJ2-1
abundance: few
v_gene: TRBV9
CDR3aa: CASRGSPVAGHYNEQFF
CDR3nt: TGTGCCAGCCGGGGGTCACCCGTGGCGGGCCACTACAATGAGCAGTTCTTC

d_gene: NA
j_gene: TRBJ1-2
abundance: NA
v_gene: TRBV29-1
CDR3aa: CSVAKGTGTVYGYTF
CDR3nt: TGCAGCGTTGCTAAGGGAACCGGGACGGTCTATGGCTACACCTTC

d_gene: NA
j_gene: TRBJ1-2
abundance: many
v_gene: TRBV28
CDR3aa: CASSPAGAGGYTF
CDR3nt: TGTGCCAGCAGTCCGGCGGGCGCCGGTGGCTACACCTTC

d_gene: NA
j_gene: TRBJ2-2
abundance: few
v_gene: TRBV29-1
CDR3aa: CSVWTQMNTGELFF
CDR3nt: TGCAGCGTATGGACACAGATGAACACCGGGGAGCTGTTTTTT

d_gene: TRBD1
j_gene: TRBJ2-2
abundance: NA
v_gene: TRBV5-1
CDR3aa: CASNRDSGELFF
CDR3nt: TGCGCCAGTAATCGGGACAGCGGGGAGCTGTTTTTT

d_gene: NA
j_gene: TRBJ1-2
abundance: many
v_gene: TRBV20-1
CDR3aa: CSARDTSVGEVSYGYTF
CDR3nt: TGCAGTGCTAGAGATACATCGGTGGGCGAAGTGAGCTATGGCTACACCTTC

d_gene: NA
j_gene: TRBJ2-3
abundance: few
v_gene: TRBV7-8
CDR3aa: CASSFVKGTTDTQYF
CDR3nt: TGTGCCAGCAGCTTTGTTAAAGGGACCACAGATACGCAGTATTTT

d_gene: NA
j_gene: TRBJ1-5
abundance: NA
v_gene: TRBV5-5
CDR3aa: CASSVTGTNPLSQHF
CDR3nt: TGTGCCAGCAGCGTAACCGGGACAAATCCGTTGTCCCAGCATTTT

d_gene: TRBD1
j_gene: TRBJ2-7
abundance: few
v_gene: TRBV18
CDR3aa: CASSLEGTGLEQYF
CDR3nt: TGTGCCAGCTCACTGGAGGGGACAGGTCTCGAGCAGTACTTC

d_gene: TRBD1
j_gene: TRBJ1-2
abundance: NA
v_gene: TRBV12-3/TRBV12-4
CDR3aa: CASRPRQGAYGYTF
CDR3nt: TGTGCCAGCAGGCCCCGACAGGGAGCCTATGGCTACACCTTC

d_gene: NA
j_gene: TRBJ2-1
abundance: many
v_gene: TRBV7-9
CDR3aa: CASTTSPRFDEQFF
CDR3nt: TGTGCCAGCACCACCTCCCCCCGTTTTGATGAGCAGTTCTTC

d_gene: NA
j_gene: TRBJ2-1
abundance: NA
v_gene: TRBV7-9
CDR3aa: CASSSPLWGEENKNEQFF
CDR3nt: TGTGCCAGCAGCTCTCCCTTATGGGGAGAGGAAAATAAAAATGAGCAGTTCTTC

d_gene: TRBD2
j_gene: TRBJ2-1
abundance: many
v_gene: TRBV5-1
CDR3aa: CASSPGTSVYNEQFF
CDR3nt: TGCGCCAGCAGCCCCGGGACTAGCGTATACAATGAGCAGTTCTTC

d_gene: NA
j_gene: TRBJ2-7
abundance: many
v_gene: TRBV7-9
CDR3aa: CASSLGQVYAQYF
CDR3nt: TGTGCCAGCAGCTTAGGACAAGTCTACGCGCAGTACTTC

d_gene: NA
j_gene: TRBJ1-1
abundance: many
v_gene: TRBV6-5
CDR3aa: CASSYSKDTEAFF
CDR3nt: TGTGCCAGCAGTTACTCTAAGGACACTGAAGCTTTCTTT

d_gene: NA
j_gene: TRBJ2-7
abundance: NA
v_gene: TRBV6-2/TRBV6-3
CDR3aa: CASRDRGLLEQYF
CDR3nt: TGTGCCAGCAGAGACCGGGGGTTGCTCGAGCAGTACTTC

d_gene: TRBD1
j_gene: TRBJ1-2
abundance: NA
v_gene: TRBV4-2
CDR3aa: CASSHDLGTVENYGYTF
CDR3nt: TGTGCCAGCAGCCACGACTTAGGGACAGTTGAGAACTATGGCTACACCTTC

d_gene: NA
j_gene: TRBJ2-3
abundance: NA
v_gene: TRBV7-8
CDR3aa: CASSLVLDLGAPDTQYF
CDR3nt: TGTGCCAGCAGCTTAGTCCTCGATCTTGGGGCACCAGATACGCAGTATTTT